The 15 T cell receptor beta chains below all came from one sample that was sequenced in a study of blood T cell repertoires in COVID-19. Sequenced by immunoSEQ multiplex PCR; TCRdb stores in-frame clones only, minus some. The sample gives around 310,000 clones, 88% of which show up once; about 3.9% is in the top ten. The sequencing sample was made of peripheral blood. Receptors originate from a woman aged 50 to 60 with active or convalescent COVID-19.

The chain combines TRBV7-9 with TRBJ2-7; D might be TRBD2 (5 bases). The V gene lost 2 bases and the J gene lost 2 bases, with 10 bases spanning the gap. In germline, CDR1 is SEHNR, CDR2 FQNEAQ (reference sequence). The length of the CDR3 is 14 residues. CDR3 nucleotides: TGTGCCAGCAGCTTATCAGCGGCCACCTACGAGCAGTACTTC. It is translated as CASSLSAATYEQYF.

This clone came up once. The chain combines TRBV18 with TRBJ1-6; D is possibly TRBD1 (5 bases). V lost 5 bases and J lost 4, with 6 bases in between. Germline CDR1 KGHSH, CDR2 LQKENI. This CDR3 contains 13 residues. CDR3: CASSSGYNSPLHF. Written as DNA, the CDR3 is TGTGCCAGCTCATCAGGGTATAATTCACCCCTCCACTTT.

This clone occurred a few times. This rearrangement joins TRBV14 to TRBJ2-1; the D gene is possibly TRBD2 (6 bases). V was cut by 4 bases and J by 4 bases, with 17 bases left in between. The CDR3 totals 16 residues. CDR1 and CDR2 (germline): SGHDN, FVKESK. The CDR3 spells CASSPERGSQYNEQFF. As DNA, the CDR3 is TGTGCCAGCAGCCCCGAACGGGGGTCCCAGTACAATGAGCAGTTCTTC.

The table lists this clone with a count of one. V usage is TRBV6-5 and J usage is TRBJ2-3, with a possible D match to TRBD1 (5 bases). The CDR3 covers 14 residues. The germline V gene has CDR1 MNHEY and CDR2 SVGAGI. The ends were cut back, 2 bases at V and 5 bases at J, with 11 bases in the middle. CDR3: CASSYGQGGDTQYF. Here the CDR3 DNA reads TGTGCCAGCAGTTACGGGCAGGGTGGAGATACGCAGTATTTT.

The CDR3 region has the DNA TGTGCCCGACAAACGAATAGCGGGAGGGAGGATACGCAGTATTTT. Translated: CARQTNSGREDTQYF. The V and J genes are TRBV30 and TRBJ2-3, with 11 positions matching TRBD2. CDR1 GTSNPN and CDR2 SVGIG come from the germline V gene (reference sequence). The CDR3 has 15 residues. The junction had 13 bases not matched to a gene; V was cut back by 8 bases and J by 6 bases. Combining the CDR3 with reference TRBV30 and TRBJ2-3 gives the whole variable domain SQTIHQWPATLVQPVGSPLSLECTVEGTSNPNLYWYRQAAGRGLQLLFYSVGIGQISSEVPQNLSASRPQDRQFILSSKKLLLSDSGFYLCARQTNSGREDTQYFGPGTRLTVL.

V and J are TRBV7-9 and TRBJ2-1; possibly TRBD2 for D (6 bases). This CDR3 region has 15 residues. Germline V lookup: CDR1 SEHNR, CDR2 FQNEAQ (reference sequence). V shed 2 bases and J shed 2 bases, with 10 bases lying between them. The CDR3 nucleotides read TGTGCCAGCAGCTTAAGTCTAGCGCCCTACAATGAGCAGTTCTTC. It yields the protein CASSLSLAPYNEQFF.

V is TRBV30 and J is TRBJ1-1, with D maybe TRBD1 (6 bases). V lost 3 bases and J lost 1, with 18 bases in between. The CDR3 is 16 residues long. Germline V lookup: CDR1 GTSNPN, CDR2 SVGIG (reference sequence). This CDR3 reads CAWRQYLTGQNTEAFF. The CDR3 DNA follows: TGTGCCTGGAGACAATACCTGACAGGACAGAACACTGAAGCTTTCTTT.

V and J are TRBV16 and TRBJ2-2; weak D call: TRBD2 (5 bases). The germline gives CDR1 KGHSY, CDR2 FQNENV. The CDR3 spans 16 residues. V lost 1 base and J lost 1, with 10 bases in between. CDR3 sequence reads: CASSQWEKVNTGELFF. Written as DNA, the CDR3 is TGTGCCAGCAGCCAATGGGAGAAGGTGAACACCGGGGAGCTGTTTTTT.

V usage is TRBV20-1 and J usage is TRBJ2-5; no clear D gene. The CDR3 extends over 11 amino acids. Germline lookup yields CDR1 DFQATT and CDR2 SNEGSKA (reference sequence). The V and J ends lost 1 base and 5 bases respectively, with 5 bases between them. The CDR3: CSARALETQYF. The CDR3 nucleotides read TGCAGTGCTAGAGCCTTGGAGACCCAGTACTTC.

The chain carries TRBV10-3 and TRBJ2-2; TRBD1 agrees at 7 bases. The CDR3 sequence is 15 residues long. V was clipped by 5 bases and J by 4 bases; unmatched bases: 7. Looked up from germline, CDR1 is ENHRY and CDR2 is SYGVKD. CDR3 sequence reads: CAISFTGAPTGELFF. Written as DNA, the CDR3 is TGTGCCATCAGTTTTACAGGGGCTCCCACCGGGGAGCTGTTTTTT.

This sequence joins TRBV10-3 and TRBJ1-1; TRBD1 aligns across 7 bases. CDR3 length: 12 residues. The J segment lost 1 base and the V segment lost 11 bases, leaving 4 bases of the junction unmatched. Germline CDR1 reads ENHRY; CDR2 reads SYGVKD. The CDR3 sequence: CASGQTNTEAFF. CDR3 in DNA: TGTGCCTCGGGACAGACGAACACTGAAGCTTTCTTT.

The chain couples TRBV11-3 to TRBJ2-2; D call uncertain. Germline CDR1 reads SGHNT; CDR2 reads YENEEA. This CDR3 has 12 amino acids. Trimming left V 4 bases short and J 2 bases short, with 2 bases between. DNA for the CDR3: TGTGCCAGCAGCTCTAACACCGGGGAGCTGTTTTTT. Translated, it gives CASSSNTGELFF.

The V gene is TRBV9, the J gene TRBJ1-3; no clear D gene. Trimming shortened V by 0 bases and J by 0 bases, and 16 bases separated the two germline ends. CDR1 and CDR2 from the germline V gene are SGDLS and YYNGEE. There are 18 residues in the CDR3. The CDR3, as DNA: TGTGCCAGCAGCGTAGCAGGAGTCGGGGATCTCTCTGGAAACACCATATATTTT. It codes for CASSVAGVGDLSGNTIYF.

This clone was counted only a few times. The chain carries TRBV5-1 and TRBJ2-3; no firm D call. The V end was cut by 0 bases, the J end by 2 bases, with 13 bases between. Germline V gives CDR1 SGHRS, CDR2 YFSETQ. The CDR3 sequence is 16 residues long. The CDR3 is CASSLAIRADTDTQYF. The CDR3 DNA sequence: TGCGCCAGCAGCTTGGCCATAAGAGCTGACACAGATACGCAGTATTTT.

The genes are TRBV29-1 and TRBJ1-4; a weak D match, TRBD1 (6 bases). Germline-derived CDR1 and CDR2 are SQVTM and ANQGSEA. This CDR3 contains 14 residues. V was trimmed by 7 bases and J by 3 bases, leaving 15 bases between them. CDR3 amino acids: CSAEGEGANEKLFF. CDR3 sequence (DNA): TGCAGCGCAGAGGGAGAGGGGGCTAATGAAAAACTGTTTTTT.